A selection of T cell receptor beta chains follows, all from one sample in a study of blood T cell repertoires in COVID-19. Repertoires were generated with immunoSEQ multiplex PCR, while TCRdb's copy carries only in-frame clones and drops some. The sample holds 180,000 or so clones, around 87% seen once. Specimen: peripheral blood. These receptors were taken from a man aged 18 to 30 with active or convalescent COVID-19. CDR3s include the opening cysteine and the closing phenylalanine or tryptophan. The order of the fields is V gene, J gene, clone size, D gene, CDR3 protein, CDR3 DNA. A D gene is named only where the DNA matches it firmly. Not every row has a clone size; where given, it reads once, few, many or a size class.

V: TRBV20-1
J: TRBJ2-2
size: -
D: -
CDR3: CSASDRTRAGELFF
DNA: TGCAGTGCTAGTGATAGAACCCGGGCCGGGGAGCTGTTTTTT

V: TRBV28
J: TRBJ1-1
size: -
D: -
CDR3: CASRPNPGRGTEAFF
DNA: TGTGCCAGCAGACCGAACCCGGGGAGGGGCACTGAAGCTTTCTTT

V: TRBV6-2/TRBV6-3
J: TRBJ1-1
size: once
D: -
CDR3: CASSYPPDSMNTEAFF
DNA: TGTGCCAGCAGTTACCCACCTGACAGCATGAACACTGAAGCTTTCTTT

V: TRBV14
J: TRBJ1-1
size: once
D: -
CDR3: CASSQQGTLNTEAFF
DNA: TGTGCCAGCAGCCAACAGGGAACCTTGAACACTGAAGCTTTCTTT

V: TRBV20-1
J: TRBJ2-1
size: -
D: TRBD2
CDR3: CSASILRGGHNEQFF
DNA: TGCAGTGCTAGTATCCTCCGGGGGGGCCACAATGAGCAGTTCTTC

V: TRBV20-1
J: TRBJ2-5
size: -
D: -
CDR3: CSAIPRETQYF
DNA: TGCAGTGCTATCCCCCGGGAGACCCAGTACTTC

V: TRBV11-3
J: TRBJ2-7
size: -
D: TRBD1
CDR3: CASSPRDRPYEQYF
DNA: TGTGCCAGCAGCCCCCGGGACAGACCCTACGAGCAGTACTTC

V: TRBV12-3/TRBV12-4
J: TRBJ2-6
size: -
D: -
CDR3: CASNRDGANVLTF
DNA: TGTGCCAGCAACAGGGATGGGGCCAACGTCCTGACTTTC

V: TRBV14
J: TRBJ2-1
size: -
D: TRBD2
CDR3: CASSQGLAGVEEQFF
DNA: TGTGCCAGCAGCCAAGGACTAGCGGGAGTTGAAGAGCAGTTCTTC

V: TRBV5-4
J: TRBJ1-1
size: -
D: TRBD1
CDR3: CASSLAGQAMNTEAFF
DNA: TGTGCCAGCAGCTTGGCGGGACAGGCCATGAACACTGAAGCTTTCTTT

V: TRBV24-1
J: TRBJ2-2
size: -
D: TRBD2
CDR3: CATSDPGGTSGEITGELFF
DNA: TGTGCCACCAGTGATCCGGGGGGGACTAGCGGGGAGATCACCGGGGAGCTGTTTTTT

V: TRBV6-5
J: TRBJ1-3
size: -
D: TRBD1
CDR3: CASSRDSVSGNTIYF
DNA: TGTGCCAGCAGTCGGGACAGTGTCTCTGGAAACACCATATATTTT

V: TRBV5-4
J: TRBJ1-2
size: -
D: -
CDR3: CASSLPAGYGYTF
DNA: TGTGCCAGCAGCTTGCCGGCGGGCTATGGCTACACCTTC

V: TRBV5-8
J: TRBJ1-1
size: -
D: -
CDR3: CASSFSGGDTEAFF
DNA: TGTGCCAGCAGCTTTTCAGGAGGGGACACTGAAGCTTTCTTT

V: TRBV5-1
J: TRBJ2-1
size: -
D: TRBD1
CDR3: CASSFGTGYYNEQFF
DNA: TGCGCCAGCAGCTTTGGGACAGGGTACTACAATGAGCAGTTCTTC

V: TRBV6-1
J: TRBJ1-2
size: -
D: -
CDR3: CASSEALSSQGEGYTF
DNA: TGTGCCAGCAGTGAAGCGCTAAGTTCACAGGGTGAGGGCTACACCTTC

V: TRBV5-1
J: TRBJ1-1
size: -
D: -
CDR3: CASSSQTGRGNTEAFF
DNA: TGCGCCAGCAGCTCCCAAACAGGCAGGGGGAACACTGAAGCTTTCTTT

V: TRBV6-6
J: TRBJ1-6
size: -
D: -
CDR3: CASEGGNSPLHF
DNA: TGTGCCAGCGAGGGCGGAAATTCACCCCTCCACTTT

V: TRBV6-5
J: TRBJ2-3
size: -
D: -
CDR3: CASSYFQGSDTQYF
DNA: TGTGCCAGCAGTTACTTTCAGGGGTCAGATACGCAGTATTTT

V: TRBV7-2
J: TRBJ2-3
size: -
D: TRBD2
CDR3: CASSSTSGSQTDTQYF
DNA: TGTGCCAGCAGTTCGACTAGCGGGAGTCAAACAGATACGCAGTATTTT

V: TRBV2
J: TRBJ2-2
size: once
D: -
CDR3: CASSAGQYTGELFF
DNA: TGTGCCAGCAGTGCCGGACAGTACACCGGGGAGCTGTTTTTT

V: TRBV6-5
J: TRBJ1-6
size: few
D: -
CDR3: CARPPQDSYNSPLHF
DNA: TGTGCCAGACCCCCCCAGGACTCCTATAATTCACCCCTCCACTTT

V: TRBV5-1
J: TRBJ2-2
size: -
D: TRBD1
CDR3: CASSRTGETGELFF
DNA: TGCGCCAGCAGTCGGACAGGGGAAACCGGGGAGCTGTTTTTT

V: TRBV7-8
J: TRBJ1-1
size: -
D: TRBD1
CDR3: CASSGRQGNTEAFF
DNA: TGTGCCAGCAGCGGCCGACAGGGAAACACTGAAGCTTTCTTT

V: TRBV12-3/TRBV12-4
J: TRBJ2-7
size: few
D: -
CDR3: CASSSDTSEQYF
DNA: TGTGCCAGCAGTTCGGACACTTCCGAGCAGTACTTC

V: TRBV5-1
J: TRBJ2-1
size: -
D: -
CDR3: CASSMGLLAAYNEQFF
DNA: TGCGCCAGCAGCATGGGGTTGTTAGCGGCCTACAATGAGCAGTTCTTC

V: TRBV30
J: TRBJ2-5
size: -
D: TRBD2
CDR3: CAWSYASGSKTQYF
DNA: TGTGCCTGGAGTTACGCTAGCGGGAGCAAGACCCAGTACTTC

V: TRBV2
J: TRBJ2-5
size: -
D: -
CDR3: CASTRTEQETQYF
DNA: TGTGCCAGCACCCGGACAGAGCAAGAGACCCAGTACTTC

V: TRBV4-2
J: TRBJ2-3
size: -
D: -
CDR3: CASSQDWPNTDTQYF
DNA: TGTGCCAGCAGCCAGGACTGGCCCAACACAGATACGCAGTATTTT

V: TRBV27
J: TRBJ1-5
size: -
D: TRBD1
CDR3: CASSSNRGNQPQHF
DNA: TGTGCCAGCAGTTCAAACAGGGGTAATCAGCCCCAGCATTTT

V: TRBV5-1
J: TRBJ2-3
size: once
D: TRBD2
CDR3: CASSFLAGQMISTDTQYF
DNA: TGCGCCAGCAGCTTTCTAGCGGGACAAATGATTAGCACAGATACGCAGTATTTT

V: TRBV9
J: TRBJ2-3
size: -
D: -
CDR3: CASSSPADTQYF
DNA: TGTGCCAGCAGCTCGCCAGCGGATACGCAGTATTTT

V: TRBV10-3
J: TRBJ1-2
size: -
D: -
CDR3: CAISESSIFRGYTF
DNA: TGTGCCATCAGTGAGTCTTCGATTTTCAGAGGTTACACCTTC

V: TRBV25-1
J: TRBJ2-7
size: once
D: TRBD2
CDR3: CASSGNSGRPYEQYF
DNA: TGTGCCAGCAGTGGTAATAGCGGGAGGCCCTACGAGCAGTACTTC

V: TRBV7-9
J: TRBJ2-1
size: -
D: -
CDR3: CASSLTGGYGNEQFF
DNA: TGTGCCAGCAGCTTAACAGGCGGTTACGGGAATGAGCAGTTCTTC

V: TRBV7-8
J: TRBJ1-1
size: -
D: TRBD1
CDR3: CASSSQGASNTEAFF
DNA: TGTGCCAGCAGCTCACAGGGGGCATCGAACACTGAAGCTTTCTTT

V: TRBV7-9
J: TRBJ1-6
size: once
D: -
CDR3: CASSLQGRVSPLHF
DNA: TGTGCCAGCAGCTTACAGGGGCGAGTTTCACCCCTCCACTTT

V: TRBV30
J: TRBJ1-2
size: -
D: TRBD1
CDR3: CAWDRTGGIYGYTF
DNA: TGTGCCTGGGACAGGACAGGGGGCATCTATGGCTACACCTTC

V: TRBV7-2
J: TRBJ1-5
size: -
D: -
CDR3: CASSLISDQPQHF
DNA: TGTGCCAGCAGCTTAATCTCGGATCAGCCCCAGCATTTT

V: TRBV11-2
J: TRBJ1-2
size: -
D: TRBD1
CDR3: CASSLGRTGEGYTF
DNA: TGTGCCAGCAGCTTAGGTCGGACAGGGGAAGGCTACACCTTC

V: TRBV6-4
J: TRBJ2-1
size: few
D: -
CDR3: CASSVGSNEQFF
DNA: TGTGCCAGCAGTGTCGGTAGCAATGAGCAGTTCTTC

V: TRBV12-3/TRBV12-4
J: TRBJ1-2
size: once
D: -
CDR3: CASSLSGNYGYTF
DNA: TGTGCCAGCAGTTTGTCAGGGAACTATGGCTACACCTTC

V: TRBV7-8
J: TRBJ2-7
size: few
D: -
CDR3: CASSSGYGYEQYF
DNA: TGTGCCAGCAGCTCCGGTTATGGCTACGAGCAGTACTTC

V: TRBV5-1
J: TRBJ1-5
size: -
D: TRBD1
CDR3: CASSRGPGQGEAQHF
DNA: TGCGCCAGCAGTCGAGGTCCGGGACAGGGGGAAGCCCAGCATTTT

V: TRBV3-1/TRBV3-2
J: TRBJ2-5
size: -
D: TRBD2
CDR3: CASSVAGGETQYF
DNA: TGTGCCAGCAGTGTCGCGGGAGGGGAGACCCAGTACTTC

V: TRBV5-1
J: TRBJ2-2
size: -
D: TRBD1
CDR3: CASSSGQGNTGELFF
DNA: TGCGCCAGCAGCTCGGGACAGGGCAACACCGGGGAGCTGTTTTTT

V: TRBV7-9
J: TRBJ2-3
size: -
D: TRBD2
CDR3: CASTRDTSGSTDTQYF
DNA: TGTGCCAGCACCCGAGACACTAGCGGTAGCACAGATACGCAGTATTTT